These 5 T cell receptor beta chains came from one sample sequenced in a study of cytomegalovirus exposure and HLA in healthy donors. Amplification used 60 Vbeta primers and 13 Jbeta primers. The data were produced by immunoSEQ multiplex PCR, yet TCRdb's version contains in-frame clones alone and is incomplete. This table holds 100,000 to 150,000 clones, 75% to 85% found once. Input material: PBMCs. Every receptor here comes from a woman aged 40 to 50 in good health and CMV-seropositive.

This clone was picked up one time. The rearrangement uses TRBV27 and TRBJ2-1; 8 bases agree with TRBD1. Germline assignment: CDR1 MNHEY and CDR2 SMNVEV (reference sequence). The CDR3 length is 14 residues. After removal of 6 bases from V and 3 bases from J, the junction contained 4 bases not matched to a gene. CDR3 in amino acids: CASSRTGIYNEQFF. Here the CDR3 DNA reads TGTGCCAGCAGCCGGACAGGGATCTACAATGAGCAGTTCTTC.

This clone was seen just once. This chain joins TRBV19 and TRBJ1-5, with D possibly matching TRBD1 (6 bases). In germline, CDR1 is LNHDA, CDR2 SQIVND (reference sequence). CDR3 length: 14 residues. V shed 5 bases and J shed 7 bases, with 15 bases lying between them. The CDR3 bases are TGTGCCAGTAGTGAAACAGGGTTGGGGCAGCCCCAGCATTTT. Translating it yields CASSETGLGQPQHF.

The chain recombines TRBV7-9 with TRBJ2-7; 7 bases match TRBD1. The trim removed 6 bases at V and 5 bases at J, leaving 4 bases unmatched. This CDR3 comprises 12 residues. Germline lookup yields CDR1 SEHNR and CDR2 FQNEAQ (reference sequence). The CDR3 DNA sequence: TGTGCCAGCAGACCCCAGGGGGACGAGCAGTACTTC. Protein: CASRPQGDEQYF.

The rearrangement links TRBV4-1 to TRBJ1-5; 7 bases match TRBD1. The CDR3 sequence is 15 residues long. Looked up from germline, CDR1 is MGHRA and CDR2 is YSYEKL. V was pared by 3 bases and J by 2 bases, with 4 bases of the junction left unmatched. In DNA, the CDR3 is TGCGCCAGCAGCCAGGTCACAGGGGGCAATCAGCCCCAGCATTTT. It specifies CASSQVTGGNQPQHF.

The V gene is TRBV7-8, the J gene TRBJ1-2; 7 nucleotides agree with TRBD1. CDR3 size: 15 residues. CDR1 and CDR2 (germline): SGHVS, FQNEAQ. The trim removed 1 base at V and 0 bases at J, leaving 2 bases unmatched. CDR3 loop: CASSLGTGSNYGYTF. In DNA form, the CDR3 reads TGTGCCAGCAGCTTAGGGACAGGTTCTAACTATGGCTACACCTTC. Together with reference TRBV7-8 and TRBJ1-2, the CDR3 gives the full variable domain: GAGVSQSPRYKVAKRGQDVALRCDPISGHVSLFWYQQALGQGPEFLTYFQNEAQLDKSGLPSDRFFAERPEGSVSTLKIQRTQQEDSAVYLCASSLGTGSNYGYTFGSGTRLTVV.